A selection of T cell receptor beta chains follows, all from one sample in a study of CD8+ T cells in alopecia areata. Repertoires were generated with immunoSEQ multiplex PCR, while TCRdb's copy carries only in-frame clones and drops some. The sample lists roughly 250,000 clones; about two thirds were seen once. Sequences were derived from CD4+ T cells sorted from blood, sampled at week 0. These receptors were collected from a human donor with alopecia areata. The CDR3 runs from the conserved cysteine through the conserved F or W. Each record gives: J gene, D gene, V gene, clone size, CDR3 DNA, CDR3 protein. A D gene is named only where the DNA matches it firmly. Clone size is not always given. Where it is, it says once, few, many or a class for expanded clones.

j_call: TRBJ2-4; d_call: .; v_call: TRBV7-2; clone_size: .; cdr3_nt: TGTGCCAGCAGCTTTAGGGACATTCAGTACTTC; cdr3_aa: CASSFRDIQYF
j_call: TRBJ1-5; d_call: .; v_call: TRBV10-2; clone_size: few; cdr3_nt: TGCGCCACAAACGGACAGTTTAATCAGCCCCAGCATTTT; cdr3_aa: CATNGQFNQPQHF
j_call: TRBJ1-2; d_call: .; v_call: TRBV11-2; clone_size: .; cdr3_nt: TGTGCCAGCTTCGGGGGCGTAGGTGGCTACACCTTC; cdr3_aa: CASFGGVGGYTF
j_call: TRBJ2-5; d_call: .; v_call: TRBV7-2; clone_size: .; cdr3_nt: TGTGCCAGCAGCTTAGCACCGGGACTGGAGACCCAGTACTTC; cdr3_aa: CASSLAPGLETQYF
j_call: TRBJ1-6; d_call: .; v_call: TRBV30; clone_size: .; cdr3_nt: TGTGCCTGGCGAGGACAGTATAATTCACCCCTCCACTTT; cdr3_aa: CAWRGQYNSPLHF
j_call: TRBJ2-1; d_call: .; v_call: TRBV4-3; clone_size: few; cdr3_nt: TGCGCCAGCAGCCCAGCCGGGACGGACTACAATGAGCAGTTCTTC; cdr3_aa: CASSPAGTDYNEQFF
j_call: TRBJ1-1; d_call: .; v_call: TRBV5-1; clone_size: few; cdr3_nt: TGCGCCAGCACCCGGAGTGGCGACCACACTGAAGCTTTCTTT; cdr3_aa: CASTRSGDHTEAFF
j_call: TRBJ2-1; d_call: TRBD1; v_call: TRBV5-1; clone_size: .; cdr3_nt: TGCGCCAGCAGCTCACGGACAGGGGGCACAGGTGAGCAGTTCTTC; cdr3_aa: CASSSRTGGTGEQFF
j_call: TRBJ1-1; d_call: .; v_call: TRBV11-2; clone_size: few; cdr3_nt: TGTGCCAGCAGCCATTACCTACCGAACACTGAAGCTTTCTTT; cdr3_aa: CASSHYLPNTEAFF
j_call: TRBJ2-7; d_call: .; v_call: TRBV7-2; clone_size: .; cdr3_nt: TGTGCCAGCAGCTTCTCCCGGGACCTACCCCACGAGCAGTACTTC; cdr3_aa: CASSFSRDLPHEQYF
j_call: TRBJ1-5; d_call: .; v_call: TRBV5-6; clone_size: .; cdr3_nt: TGTGCCAGCAGCTTGGGGCCGAATCAGCCCCAGCATTTT; cdr3_aa: CASSLGPNQPQHF
j_call: TRBJ1-6; d_call: .; v_call: TRBV18; clone_size: few; cdr3_nt: TGTGCCAGCTCATCCGGACAACAGGGACATTCACCCCTCCACTTT; cdr3_aa: CASSSGQQGHSPLHF
j_call: TRBJ1-1; d_call: .; v_call: TRBV4-2; clone_size: .; cdr3_nt: TGTGCCAGCAGCCAAGCCGGGACAACTGAAGCTTTCTTT; cdr3_aa: CASSQAGTTEAFF
j_call: TRBJ2-2; d_call: .; v_call: TRBV6-5; clone_size: .; cdr3_nt: TGTGCCAGCTCCCCGCGTGGGCATACCGGGGAGCTGTTTTTT; cdr3_aa: CASSPRGHTGELFF
j_call: TRBJ2-5; d_call: .; v_call: TRBV15; clone_size: .; cdr3_nt: TGTGCCACCAGCAGAGGACTCGAGACCCAGTACTTC; cdr3_aa: CATSRGLETQYF
j_call: TRBJ1-2; d_call: .; v_call: TRBV6-5; clone_size: .; cdr3_nt: TGTGCCAGCAGTTACTCTACCACTGGGGGTAATGGCTACACCTTC; cdr3_aa: CASSYSTTGGNGYTF
j_call: TRBJ1-4; d_call: .; v_call: TRBV5-1; clone_size: .; cdr3_nt: TGCGCCAGCAGCAGAACAGCAACTAATGAAAAACTGTTTTTT; cdr3_aa: CASSRTATNEKLFF
j_call: TRBJ2-7; d_call: .; v_call: TRBV5-1; clone_size: .; cdr3_nt: TGCGCCAGCAGCCTTCTTCCGAGCAACTACGAGCAGTACTTC; cdr3_aa: CASSLLPSNYEQYF
j_call: TRBJ1-4; d_call: TRBD1; v_call: TRBV30; clone_size: .; cdr3_nt: TGTGCCTGGAGCAAGGACAGGGTCGGTGAAAAACTGTTTTTT; cdr3_aa: CAWSKDRVGEKLFF
j_call: TRBJ1-1; d_call: .; v_call: TRBV18; clone_size: .; cdr3_nt: TGTGCCAGCTCACCCTTCGAGGGGGGCTGGAACACTGAAGCTTTCTTT; cdr3_aa: CASSPFEGGWNTEAFF
j_call: TRBJ1-5; d_call: .; v_call: TRBV27; clone_size: .; cdr3_nt: TGTGCCAGCAGTCCCCCAAATCAGCCCCAGCATTTT; cdr3_aa: CASSPPNQPQHF
j_call: TRBJ1-2; d_call: TRBD1; v_call: TRBV7-2; clone_size: .; cdr3_nt: TGTGCCAGCAGCTCGAGAATCCCGGGACAGGGGGCATATGGCTACACCTTC; cdr3_aa: CASSSRIPGQGAYGYTF
j_call: TRBJ1-2; d_call: .; v_call: TRBV29-1; clone_size: .; cdr3_nt: TGCAGCGCGCTCCCAGGCTGGGGTACGGGCTACACCTTC; cdr3_aa: CSALPGWGTGYTF
j_call: TRBJ1-2; d_call: TRBD1; v_call: TRBV28; clone_size: .; cdr3_nt: TGTGCCAGCAGTTTATTGGCAGGGGGTGGCTACACCTTC; cdr3_aa: CASSLLAGGGYTF
j_call: TRBJ1-4; d_call: TRBD1; v_call: TRBV20-1; clone_size: .; cdr3_nt: TGCAGTGCAGGGACAGATGAAAAACTGTTTTTT; cdr3_aa: CSAGTDEKLFF
j_call: TRBJ2-2; d_call: .; v_call: TRBV29-1; clone_size: few; cdr3_nt: TGCAGCGTTCGGGGGAATGGGAACACCGGGGAGCTGTTTTTT; cdr3_aa: CSVRGNGNTGELFF
j_call: TRBJ1-1; d_call: .; v_call: TRBV12-5; clone_size: .; cdr3_nt: TGTGCTAGTGGTTTGTTAAACACTGAAGCTTTCTTT; cdr3_aa: CASGLLNTEAFF
j_call: TRBJ2-1; d_call: .; v_call: TRBV29-1; clone_size: once; cdr3_nt: TGCAGCGTTGTTAGACGGGAGTCCTACAATGAGCAGTTCTTC; cdr3_aa: CSVVRRESYNEQFF
j_call: TRBJ1-2; d_call: .; v_call: TRBV6-5; clone_size: .; cdr3_nt: TGTGCCAGCAGGACACCCTATGGCTACACCTTC; cdr3_aa: CASRTPYGYTF
j_call: TRBJ2-1; d_call: TRBD2; v_call: TRBV30; clone_size: .; cdr3_nt: TGTGCCTGGAGTGTTGCGGGGGGGCACAATGAGCAGTTCTTC; cdr3_aa: CAWSVAGGHNEQFF
j_call: TRBJ2-4; d_call: TRBD2; v_call: TRBV29-1; clone_size: once; cdr3_nt: TGCAGCGTAGTCAAAGCGGGGAAAAACATTCAGTACTTC; cdr3_aa: CSVVKAGKNIQYF
j_call: TRBJ2-6; d_call: .; v_call: TRBV30; clone_size: .; cdr3_nt: TGTGCCTGGAGGCTCTGGGACAACGTCCTGACTTTC; cdr3_aa: CAWRLWDNVLTF
j_call: TRBJ1-6; d_call: TRBD1; v_call: TRBV7-2; clone_size: .; cdr3_nt: TGTGCCAGCCTACTGGGACAGGGGAAATCACCCCTCCACTTT; cdr3_aa: CASLLGQGKSPLHF
j_call: TRBJ2-6; d_call: .; v_call: TRBV30; clone_size: .; cdr3_nt: TGTGCCCAGGTGGCAGCTGGGGCCAACGTCCTGACTTTC; cdr3_aa: CAQVAAGANVLTF
j_call: TRBJ1-5; d_call: TRBD1; v_call: TRBV29-1; clone_size: .; cdr3_nt: TGCAGCGCCCCAGGGGGTGAACAGCCCCAGCATTTT; cdr3_aa: CSAPGGEQPQHF
j_call: TRBJ2-6; d_call: .; v_call: TRBV15; clone_size: .; cdr3_nt: TGTGCCACCAGCAGAGATGGCCCAGGGATGACGATGGGGGCCAACGTCCTGACTTTC; cdr3_aa: CATSRDGPGMTMGANVLTF
j_call: TRBJ1-6; d_call: .; v_call: TRBV25-1; clone_size: .; cdr3_nt: TGTGCCAGCAGTGAATTCCAGGGCTACCAGGACCTCCACTTT; cdr3_aa: CASSEFQGYQDLHF
j_call: TRBJ1-1; d_call: .; v_call: TRBV4-1; clone_size: few; cdr3_nt: TGCGCCAGCAGCCAAGATACCGGGACACCTACGTATAGCACTGAAGCTTTCTTT; cdr3_aa: CASSQDTGTPTYSTEAFF
j_call: TRBJ1-2; d_call: .; v_call: TRBV7-9; clone_size: .; cdr3_nt: TGTGCCAGCGGGGCAATACCTAACTATGGCTACACCTTC; cdr3_aa: CASGAIPNYGYTF
j_call: TRBJ2-5; d_call: .; v_call: TRBV29-1; clone_size: .; cdr3_nt: TGCAGCGTTATAGGACTCCAAGAGACCCAGTACTTC; cdr3_aa: CSVIGLQETQYF
j_call: TRBJ1-2; d_call: .; v_call: TRBV10-3; clone_size: once; cdr3_nt: TGTGCCATCAGTGCTGGGGTTGACTACACCTTC; cdr3_aa: CAISAGVDYTF
j_call: TRBJ1-2; d_call: .; v_call: TRBV30; clone_size: .; cdr3_nt: TGTGCCTGGAGTGTCCCTCTCACGCTCTATCAGGGTTTGAGTGGCTACACCTTC; cdr3_aa: CAWSVPLTLYQGLSGYTF
j_call: TRBJ1-3; d_call: .; v_call: TRBV30; clone_size: .; cdr3_nt: TGTGCCTGGAGTGCCCGGGGAAACACCATATATTTT; cdr3_aa: CAWSARGNTIYF